This TCR beta chain derives from a study of PD-1 blockade in classical Hodgkin lymphoma. General observations from the study: TCR diversity at baseline was reported to be reduced in newly diagnosed patients relative to healthy donors.

All patients relapsed after autologous stem cell transplantation, and brentuximab vedotin exposure varied. The assay was immunoSEQ multiplex PCR, and TCRdb's table has in-frame clones only and misses some. The repertoire includes approximately 12,000 clones, around 84% of them detected once, and 20% to 30% sits in the top ten. Germline lookup yields CDR1 SGHTA and CDR2 FQGNSA. This CDR3 contains 16 residues. With V trimmed by 0 bases and J by 11 bases, 12 bases remained unmatched. On this clone itself: Its antigen is not known.

V usage is TRBV7-2 and J usage is TRBJ1-5; 8 nucleotides line up with TRBD1. The sequence was collected from a human donor with classical Hodgkin lymphoma. The sequencing used peripheral blood mononuclear cells (PBMCs), collected at baseline. Here the CDR3 reads CASSLAATGAVQTQHF. The CDR3 nucleotides read TGTGCCAGCAGCTTAGCAGCGACAGGGGCGGTGCAGACCCAGCATTTT.